This TCR beta chain derives from a study of blood T cell repertoires in COVID-19. Study background: Sites in the United States, Italy and Spain provided acute and convalescent COVID-19 samples. Sources were T cells, B-cell-depleted T cells, or PBMCs; the material itself was cDNA or gDNA.

In the study's own analysis: Estimation of nucleated cell counts relied on the amplification of reference gene primers. Repertoires were generated with immunoSEQ multiplex PCR, while TCRdb's copy carries only in-frame clones and drops some. From that table come the V and J calls and clone size; the DNA was used to work out D and trimming. The sample includes approximately 130,000 clones, around 79% of them seen just once. This TCR was recovered from a man of 80 years or more with acute or convalescent COVID-19. Sequenced sample: peripheral blood.

The CDR3 nucleotides are TGTGCCAGCAGCTTGGCCAAGTCGGGGGGGCTCCATAACACCGGGGAGCTGTTTTTT. It is translated as CASSLAKSGGLHNTGELFF. The chain links TRBV5-4 to TRBJ2-2, with 8 bases aligning to TRBD2. The ends lost 0 bases at V and 2 bases at J; junction bases unmatched: 12. The CDR3 length is 19 residues. Germline V gene lookup returns CDR1 SGHNT and CDR2 YYREEE (reference sequence).